This T cell receptor (beta chain) stems from a study of T-cell memory formation after mild COVID-19 (dated by TCRdb to about 2021). As for the study more broadly: Most TCR sequence clusters were specific to one of the two donors. The cohort was made up of two young adult volunteers, one female and one male, who were previously healthy. In a couple of donors, T-cell clones that expanded and contracted after mild COVID-19 were tracked by sequencing TCRalpha and TCRbeta repertoires over time. General conclusions and limits of the study: Clones contracting from day 15 to 85 had balanced CD4/CD8 phenotypes, while a second wave expanding from day 15 to 37 was biased towards CD4+. Whether the second-wave clones peaking on day 37 were SARS-CoV-2 specific was not confirmed. Contracting CD4+ clones were located mainly in the CM and EM memory subsets, whereas CD8+ clones were found to be enriched in EMRA. Some responding clones were detected in pre-infection memory, suggesting pre-existing cross-reactive memory T cells joined the SARS-CoV-2 response. The study covered only a couple of mild cases, and larger cohorts including severe cases with pre-infection samples were considered necessary.

To note about this clonotype: This receptor's antigen is unknown. The sample holds no much larger clone one base away, and base qualities are not on file.

TCRdb names Illumina NovaSeq 6000 as the instrument used. TCRalpha and TCRbeta cDNA libraries were built by 5'RACE with constant-segment primers, adding sample barcodes and unique molecular identifiers. RNA was extracted from every sample with Trizol reagent. Library amplification was performed in two PCR steps, and a second sample barcode and Illumina TruSeq adapters were introduced in the second step. The libraries were sequenced on an Illumina NovaSeq using 2 x 150 bp paired-end reads. On the authors' methods: Demultiplexing of reads and collapsing into UMI-guided consensus sequences were performed with migec v1.2.7. Using mixcr v2.1.11, UMI consensuses were aligned to TRA and TRB V and J templates and then assembled into clonotypes. Expanded or contracted clonotypes were those called significant by both edgeR and NoisET, with noise models trained on biological replicates. For edgeR calls, the cutoffs were a false discovery rate-adjusted p below 0.01 and a log2 fold-change threshold of 1. As an exploratory analysis of dynamics, max-normalized trajectories of the 1000 most abundant clonotypes were examined with PCA combined with hierarchical clustering. Each responding clone was given a CD4 or CD8 phenotype based on the CD4+ and CD8+ repertoires, which had been sequenced separately. TCRdb itself trimmed the public reads at Q25 with fastp, ran MiXCR and retained productive beta chains. Rows with one shared CDR3 protein collapse into an entry with the most common genes and DNA. TCRdb assigned the V and J calls; the authors' analysis was not used. This sample lists nearly 200,000 distinct CDR3 sequences; about 16% were detected once. Of the sample, 2.4% falls within the top ten clones.

Its CDR3 holds 16 amino acids, cysteine through phenylalanine. The DNA shown is the 48-base CDR3, in frame from base 1. The CDR1 and CDR2 encoded by the germline V gene are LGHNA and YNFKEQ. Trimming removed 4 bases from V and 1 base from J; the gene matches leave 8 bases unexplained. PBMCs were isolated by Ficoll-Paque density gradient centrifugation. The TCR comes from an adult woman who had mild COVID-19 (a few samples of this study predate the infection). The sample titles of this study are shuffled in the database, so cell type and time point are left out; the donor was told from shared clones. The sequence joins TRBV4-2 to TRBJ1-1, and TRBD1 matches 8 of the central bases. Sequenced material: PBMCs or a T cell subset sorted from them (not recorded which). The nucleotide sequence reads TGTGCCAGCAGCCCTTATGACAGGGGCCCGAACACTGAAGCTTTCTTT. Its protein reads: CASSPYDRGPNTEAFF.